Following are 23 T cell receptor beta chains from one sample sequenced in a study of blood T cell repertoires in COVID-19. The table came from immunoSEQ multiplex PCR; TCRdb's copy has only in-frame clones and leaves some out. Of about 140,000 clones detected, about 85% appear once; the ten largest clones hold approximately 2.4%. Sequenced material: peripheral blood. The receptors were gathered from a human donor with COVID-19, enrolled during active disease. The donor label of this sample is uncertain.

This chain links TRBV2 with TRBJ1-2, with 9 bases fitting TRBD1. The CDR3 sequence is 14 residues long. The trim removed 7 bases at V and 4 bases at J, leaving 7 bases unmatched. The germline CDR1 and CDR2 sequences are SNHLY and FYNNEI. The CDR3 is CASTGQGYGYGYTF. CDR3 bases: TGTGCCAGCACTGGACAGGGGTACGGCTATGGCTACACCTTC.

This chain uses TRBV25-1 with TRBJ1-2; possible D gene TRBD1, 6 bases. This CDR3 has 13 residues. CDR1 MGHDK and CDR2 SYGVNS come from the germline V gene. Between the trimmed V and J ends, which lost 6 bases and 9 bases, there was a span of 17 bases. The CDR3 here is CASRGGELMRYTF. CDR3 nucleotide sequence: TGTGCCAGCAGAGGGGGGGAGCTTATGCGCTACACCTTC.

The rearrangement links TRBV19 to TRBJ2-2; D is possibly TRBD2 (6 bases). Germline values: CDR1 LNHDA, CDR2 SQIVND (reference sequence). Trimming pared 6 bases from V and 5 bases from J, leaving 16 bases between. The CDR3 consists of 15 residues. CDR3 protein: CASRRGPAGTGELFF. The CDR3 region has the DNA TGTGCCAGTAGGCGGGGACCGGCGGGGACCGGGGAGCTGTTTTTT.

The chain couples TRBV9 to TRBJ2-7; TRBD1 is a possible D gene (5 bases). This CDR3 has 15 residues. Germline loops: CDR1 SGDLS, CDR2 YYNGEE. Trimming removed 1 base at V and 2 bases at J, with 13 bases between. CDR3 bases: TGTGCCAGCAGCGTAACGTTCGACAGCGCCTACGAGCAGTACTTC. Encoded protein: CASSVTFDSAYEQYF. Using reference TRBV9 and TRBJ2-7 for the parts outside the CDR3, the full variable domain is DSGVTQTPKHLITATGQRVTLRCSPRSGDLSVYWYQQSLDQGLQFLIQYYNGEERAKGNILERFSAQQFPDLHSELNLSSLELGDSALYFCASSVTFDSAYEQYFGPGTRLTVT.

Regarding this clone: Distinct nucleotide sequences in the sample also encode this CDR3. The chain joins TRBV6-2 or TRBV6-3 to TRBJ2-2; D not resolved. CDR3 length: 14 amino acids. Deletions cut 3 bases from V and 2 bases from J, with 7 bases between. CDR1 is MNHEY, CDR2 SVGEGT, per germline. CDR3 loop: CASSYGRNTGELFF. CDR3 nucleotides: TGTGCCAGCAGTTATGGCAGAAACACCGGGGAGCTGTTTTTT.

This chain links TRBV10-1 with TRBJ2-5; D is possibly TRBD1 (6 bases). From germline, CDR1 is WNHNN and CDR2 SYGVQD (reference sequence). The CDR3 is made up of 13 amino acids. Trimming stripped 2 bases from V and 5 bases from J, with 9 bases between. This chain's CDR3 is CASSEGGRETQYF. The CDR3 nucleotides are TGCGCCAGCAGTGAGGGGGGCCGGGAGACCCAGTACTTC.

The chain uses TRBV11-2 and TRBJ2-5; D gene unclear. This CDR3 comprises 13 residues. Trimming took 2 bases from V and 2 from J, leaving 6 bases between them. The germline gives CDR1 SGHAT, CDR2 FQNNGV. Here the CDR3 reads CASSLNLQETQYF. The CDR3 DNA reads TGTGCCAGCAGCTTAAACTTACAAGAGACCCAGTACTTC.

The genes are TRBV5-4 and TRBJ1-2; 7 bases line up with TRBD1. V lost 4 bases, J lost 4 bases, and 7 bases stayed unmatched. Germline V gene sequence: CDR1 SGHNT, CDR2 YYREEE (reference sequence). This CDR3 has 14 amino acids. The CDR3 reads CASSADRPSYGYTF. The CDR3 DNA reads as TGTGCCAGCAGCGCGGACAGGCCAAGCTATGGCTACACCTTC.

Here the CDR3 DNA reads TGTGCCAGCAGTTATGGGACAGGCCTAACAGATACGCAGTATTTT. It yields the protein CASSYGTGLTDTQYF. This chain uses TRBV6-5 with TRBJ2-3; 8 positions match TRBD1. The CDR3 contains 15 residues. CDR1 MNHEY and CDR2 SVGAGI come from the germline V gene. With 3 bases clipped from V and 3 bases from J, the junction kept 5 bases outside the gene matches.

V usage is TRBV29-1 and J usage is TRBJ1-4, with D uncertain. CDR1 is SQVTM, CDR2 ANQGSEA, per germline. This CDR3 comprises 13 residues. V shed 8 bases and J shed 3 bases, with 13 bases lying between them. This chain's CDR3 is CSLAVRANEKLFF. Here the CDR3 DNA reads TGCAGCCTGGCCGTGAGGGCTAATGAAAAACTGTTTTTT.

The chain carries TRBV14 and TRBJ2-4; TRBD2 might be the D (6 bases). Trimming removed 4 bases from V and 8 bases from J, with 9 bases in between. Germline V gene sequence: CDR1 SGHDN, CDR2 FVKESK. The CDR3 is 12 residues long. CDR3 DNA sequence: TGTGCCAGCAGCCCGACGGGGGACATTCAGTACTTC. It encodes CASSPTGDIQYF. Filled out from reference TRBV14 and TRBJ2-4, the complete variable domain reads EAGVTQFPSHSVIEKGQTVTLRCDPISGHDNLYWYRRVMGKEIKFLLHFVKESKQDESGMPNNRFLAERTGGTYSTLKVQPAELEDSGVYFCASSPTGDIQYFGAGTRLSVL.

V gene TRBV9 combines with J gene TRBJ1-4; 9 bases line up with TRBD1. V was clipped by 4 bases and J by 7 bases; unmatched bases: 8. The germline CDR1 and CDR2 sequences are SGDLS and YYNGEE. CDR3 length: 15 amino acids. For the CDR3, the DNA is TGTGCCAGCAGCCCCACAGGGGGCGCGGGTGAAAAACTGTTTTTT. It encodes CASSPTGGAGEKLFF.

The chain's CDR3 is CASSPGGPEQYF. The CDR3 DNA reads as TGTGCCAGCAGCCCCGGGGGGCCCGAGCAGTACTTC. J is TRBJ2-7 and V is TRBV7-9, with a possible D match to TRBD2 (7 bases). Trimming shortened V by 5 bases and J by 6 bases, and 11 bases separated the two germline ends. Germline V lookup: CDR1 SEHNR, CDR2 FQNEAQ (reference sequence). The CDR3 consists of 12 residues.

V usage is TRBV18 and J usage is TRBJ2-5; D not certain. Trimming took 2 bases from V and 5 from J, leaving 6 bases between them. The CDR3 is 12 residues long. Germline V gene lookup returns CDR1 KGHSH and CDR2 LQKENI. CDR3: CASSPVQETQYF. The CDR3 coding sequence is TGTGCCAGCTCACCAGTCCAGGAGACCCAGTACTTC.

The CDR3 region is CASSPIRGSYNEQFF. CDR3 bases: TGTGCCAGCAGCCCAATAAGGGGGTCCTACAATGAGCAGTTCTTC. The chain links TRBV11-2 to TRBJ2-1, with a possible D match to TRBD1 (6 bases). Germline-derived CDR1 and CDR2 are SGHAT and FQNNGV. Trimming cost V 5 bases and J 1 base, with 12 bases left between them. The CDR3 sequence is 15 residues long.

The chain recombines TRBV5-1 with TRBJ2-5; TRBD1 might be the D (6 bases). The CDR3 length is 16 residues. CDR1 is SGHRS, CDR2 YFSETQ, per germline. Trimming removed 0 bases from V and 6 bases from J, with 18 bases in between. The CDR3 nucleotides read TGCGCCAGCAGCTTGGGGCAGGGGTCAAGGGTGCAGACCCAGTACTTC. Protein: CASSLGQGSRVQTQYF.

The chain employs TRBV24-1 and TRBJ1-1, with 9 bases matching TRBD1. CDR1 KGHDR and CDR2 SFDVKD come from the germline V gene. J lost 6 bases, V lost 4 bases, and 11 bases had no gene match. This CDR3 spans 16 amino acids. The CDR3 DNA follows: TGTGCCACCAGTGAGTGGGGACAGGGCGGCAGGGCTGAAGCTTTCTTT. Translating gives CATSEWGQGGRAEAFF.

The chain has TRBV21-1 and TRBJ2-7; TRBD1 is the table's D call and was not checked against the DNA. TRBV21-1 is noted as a pseudogene. This CDR3 spans 15 amino acids. The CDR3 DNA follows: TGTGCCAGCAGGGAGAAACACAGGGGATCATTCGAGCAGTACTTC. This sequence encodes CASREKHRGSFEQYF.

The chain is built from TRBV7-2 and TRBJ1-2, with D maybe TRBD1 (5 bases). The CDR3 has 15 residues. Between the trimmed V and J ends, which lost 5 bases and 5 bases, there was a span of 18 bases. Germline assignment: CDR1 SGHTA and CDR2 FQGNSA. The CDR3: CASSPFLTAMYGYTF. The CDR3 nucleotides read TGTGCCAGCAGCCCATTCTTGACAGCGATGTATGGCTACACCTTC.

This sequence joins TRBV2 and TRBJ1-1; 8 positions match TRBD1. The germline CDR1 and CDR2 sequences are SNHLY and FYNNEI. Trimming removed 2 bases from V and 5 bases from J; junction bases left unmatched: 13. The CDR3 contains 17 residues. For the CDR3, the DNA is TGTGCCAGCAGTGAACTGACAGGGGTTTCTGTGAGTACTGAAGCTTTCTTT. Translating it yields CASSELTGVSVSTEAFF. Together with reference TRBV2 and TRBJ1-1, the CDR3 gives the full variable domain: EPEVTQTPSHQVTQMGQEVILRCVPISNHLYFYWYRQILGQKVEFLVSFYNNEISEKSEIFDDQFSVERPDGSNFTLKIRSTKLEDSAMYFCASSELTGVSVSTEAFFGQGTRLTVV.

CDR3 coding DNA: TGTGCCACTTCACCTGGGGCTAGCGGGAGCACAGATACGCAGTATTTT. It codes for CATSPGASGSTDTQYF. This rearrangement joins TRBV24-1 to TRBJ2-3; 8 nucleotides line up with TRBD2. The CDR3 runs 16 residues. V lost 10 bases to trimming and J lost 0 bases; unmatched junction nucleotides: 11. Looked up from germline, CDR1 is KGHDR and CDR2 is SFDVKD.

The chain recombines TRBV6-1 with TRBJ1-1, with a possible D match to TRBD1 (5 bases). The germline gives CDR1 MNHNS, CDR2 SASEGT. V lost 1 base and J 0 bases, leaving 9 bases between the germline ends. This CDR3 region has 15 residues. The CDR3 bases are TGTGCCAGCAGTGAAGGGACATTTTTGAACACTGAAGCTTTCTTT. Translating gives CASSEGTFLNTEAFF.

J is TRBJ1-2 and V is TRBV19; D gene uncertain. Germline values: CDR1 LNHDA, CDR2 SQIVND (reference sequence). V was trimmed by 5 bases and J by 4 bases, leaving 14 bases between them. The CDR3 contains 14 residues. CDR3 sequence (DNA): TGTGCCAGTAGTCCCCAGGACTCCTTCTATGGCTACACCTTC. It encodes CASSPQDSFYGYTF.